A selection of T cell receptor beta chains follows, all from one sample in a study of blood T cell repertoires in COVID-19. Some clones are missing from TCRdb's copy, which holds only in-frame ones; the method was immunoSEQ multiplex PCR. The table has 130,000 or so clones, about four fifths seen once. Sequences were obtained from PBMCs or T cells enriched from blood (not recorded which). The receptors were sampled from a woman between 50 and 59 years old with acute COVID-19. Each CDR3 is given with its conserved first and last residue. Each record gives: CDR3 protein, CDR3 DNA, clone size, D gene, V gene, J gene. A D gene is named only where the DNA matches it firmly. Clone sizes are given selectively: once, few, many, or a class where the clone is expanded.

CDR3 protein: CAWSVGAKETQYF
CDR3 DNA: TGTGCCTGGAGTGTAGGGGCGAAAGAGACCCAGTACTTC
clone size: .
D gene: .
V gene: TRBV30
J gene: TRBJ2-5

CDR3 protein: CASKDSATYEQYF
CDR3 DNA: TGTGCCAGTAAGGATAGCGCGACCTACGAGCAGTACTTC
clone size: .
D gene: .
V gene: TRBV19
J gene: TRBJ2-7

CDR3 protein: CASRGLAGVNVEFF
CDR3 DNA: TGTGCCAGCAGGGGACTAGCGGGAGTAAATGTGGAGTTCTTC
clone size: .
D gene: TRBD2
V gene: TRBV6-5
J gene: TRBJ2-1

CDR3 protein: CASSLRQATNEKLFF
CDR3 DNA: TGTGCCAGCAGTCTGAGACAGGCAACTAATGAAAAACTGTTTTTT
clone size: .
D gene: .
V gene: TRBV2
J gene: TRBJ1-4

CDR3 protein: CASSLRSGPTDTQYF
CDR3 DNA: TGTGCCAGCAGCTTGCGTAGCGGGCCCACAGATACGCAGTATTTT
clone size: once
D gene: TRBD2
V gene: TRBV7-2
J gene: TRBJ2-3

CDR3 protein: CATSASRDTYEAFF
CDR3 DNA: TGTGCCACCAGCGCAAGCCGGGACACCTATGAAGCTTTCTTT
clone size: .
D gene: .
V gene: TRBV15
J gene: TRBJ1-1

CDR3 protein: CASSQEIGQFDQPQHF
CDR3 DNA: TGCGCCAGCAGCCAAGAGATTGGCCAGTTCGATCAGCCCCAGCATTTT
clone size: once
D gene: .
V gene: TRBV4-1
J gene: TRBJ1-5

CDR3 protein: CSVDDRRNEQFF
CDR3 DNA: TGCAGCGTTGACGACAGGAGGAATGAGCAGTTCTTC
clone size: .
D gene: .
V gene: TRBV29-1
J gene: TRBJ2-1

CDR3 protein: CATGKERGTDTQYF
CDR3 DNA: TGTGCCACCGGGAAGGAGAGGGGCACAGATACGCAGTATTTT
clone size: .
D gene: .
V gene: TRBV24-1
J gene: TRBJ2-3

CDR3 protein: CASSQDQGGRSYNEQFF
CDR3 DNA: TGTGCCAGCAGCCAAGACCAGGGTGGGAGGTCCTACAATGAGCAGTTCTTC
clone size: .
D gene: .
V gene: TRBV3-1/TRBV3-2
J gene: TRBJ2-1

CDR3 protein: CASSDGTGRYEQYF
CDR3 DNA: TGTGCCAGCAGTGACGGGACAGGACGGTACGAGCAGTACTTC
clone size: .
D gene: TRBD1
V gene: TRBV2
J gene: TRBJ2-7

CDR3 protein: CASGLPMTSGQYNEQFF
CDR3 DNA: TGTGCTAGTGGTTTGCCGATGACTAGCGGACAGTACAATGAGCAGTTCTTC
clone size: .
D gene: TRBD2
V gene: TRBV12-5
J gene: TRBJ2-1

CDR3 protein: CASSIQGLIGTGADQPQHF
CDR3 DNA: TGTGCCAGTAGTATCCAGGGGTTAATAGGGACAGGGGCTGACCAGCCCCAGCATTTT
clone size: .
D gene: TRBD1
V gene: TRBV19
J gene: TRBJ1-5

CDR3 protein: CASRLEGQVYEQYF
CDR3 DNA: TGTGCAAGTCGCTTAGAGGGACAGGTCTACGAGCAGTACTTC
clone size: .
D gene: .
V gene: TRBV12-2
J gene: TRBJ2-7

CDR3 protein: CASSTGYNTGELFF
CDR3 DNA: TGTGCCAGCAGCACAGGTTACAACACCGGGGAGCTGTTTTTT
clone size: .
D gene: .
V gene: TRBV11-2
J gene: TRBJ2-2

CDR3 protein: CSASSETSIYEQYF
CDR3 DNA: TGCAGTGCTAGTTCGGAGACTAGCATCTACGAGCAGTACTTC
clone size: .
D gene: TRBD2
V gene: TRBV20-1
J gene: TRBJ2-7

CDR3 protein: CASSSQGHVSGNTIYF
CDR3 DNA: TGTGCCAGCAGCTCACAGGGCCACGTCTCTGGAAACACCATATATTTT
clone size: .
D gene: .
V gene: TRBV7-9
J gene: TRBJ1-3

CDR3 protein: CASSLDRSGNQPQHF
CDR3 DNA: TGTGCCAGCAGCTTGGACAGATCTGGCAATCAGCCCCAGCATTTT
clone size: once
D gene: .
V gene: TRBV5-6
J gene: TRBJ1-5

CDR3 protein: CASSPDQTTGYTF
CDR3 DNA: TGCGCCAGCAGTCCCGACCAGACAACCGGCTACACCTTC
clone size: .
D gene: .
V gene: TRBV5-1
J gene: TRBJ1-2

CDR3 protein: CASSRRAGAVNTEAFF
CDR3 DNA: TGTGCCAGCTCACGAAGGGCAGGGGCCGTGAACACTGAAGCTTTCTTT
clone size: .
D gene: .
V gene: TRBV18
J gene: TRBJ1-1

CDR3 protein: CASSSQGALSGYTF
CDR3 DNA: TGTGCCAGTAGCTCACAGGGGGCGCTTAGTGGCTACACCTTC
clone size: .
D gene: TRBD1
V gene: TRBV19
J gene: TRBJ1-2

CDR3 protein: CASSNGQGDYGYTF
CDR3 DNA: TGTGCCAGCAGCAACGGACAGGGTGACTATGGCTACACCTTC
clone size: .
D gene: TRBD1
V gene: TRBV7-2
J gene: TRBJ1-2

CDR3 protein: CASSLLGTRYNLAYNEQFF
CDR3 DNA: TGTGCCAGCAGTCTCCTCGGGACTAGGTATAATCTTGCCTACAATGAGCAGTTCTTC
clone size: .
D gene: TRBD2
V gene: TRBV11-2
J gene: TRBJ2-1

CDR3 protein: CASSLAAGGSNTGELFF
CDR3 DNA: TGTGCCAGTAGTTTAGCAGCGGGAGGGTCGAACACCGGGGAGCTGTTTTTT
clone size: .
D gene: TRBD2
V gene: TRBV19
J gene: TRBJ2-2

CDR3 protein: CASRLGQGPTIYF
CDR3 DNA: TGTGCCAGCAGGTTAGGACAGGGGCCCACCATATATTTT
clone size: .
D gene: TRBD1
V gene: TRBV12-3/TRBV12-4
J gene: TRBJ1-3

CDR3 protein: CASSPPSAEKLFF
CDR3 DNA: TGTGCCAGCTCACCACCTTCAGCGGAAAAACTGTTTTTT
clone size: .
D gene: .
V gene: TRBV18
J gene: TRBJ1-4

CDR3 protein: CASNLAWGDQQYF
CDR3 DNA: TGTGCCAGCAACCTCGCCTGGGGGGATCAGCAGTACTTC
clone size: .
D gene: .
V gene: TRBV12-3/TRBV12-4
J gene: TRBJ2-7

CDR3 protein: CASSLGGQHQPQHF
CDR3 DNA: TGTGCCAGCAGCTTGGGGGGACAGCATCAGCCCCAGCATTTT
clone size: .
D gene: TRBD1
V gene: TRBV7-9
J gene: TRBJ1-5

CDR3 protein: CASSQDLSLLADEQFF
CDR3 DNA: TGTGCCAGCAGCCAAGATCTTTCACTATTAGCCGATGAGCAGTTCTTC
clone size: .
D gene: .
V gene: TRBV14
J gene: TRBJ2-1

CDR3 protein: CASSQLVGGSYEQYF
CDR3 DNA: TGCGCCAGCAGCCAACTCGTAGGGGGCTCCTACGAGCAGTACTTC
clone size: .
D gene: .
V gene: TRBV4-3
J gene: TRBJ2-7

CDR3 protein: CASSLAGQEETQYF
CDR3 DNA: TGTGCCAGCAGCTTGGCCGGACAGGAGGAGACCCAGTACTTC
clone size: .
D gene: TRBD1
V gene: TRBV5-5
J gene: TRBJ2-5

CDR3 protein: CASSSVAGHTDTQYF
CDR3 DNA: TGTGCCAGTAGTTCCGTCGCGGGTCACACAGATACGCAGTATTTT
clone size: .
D gene: .
V gene: TRBV19
J gene: TRBJ2-3

CDR3 protein: CASSFGDRENHGYTF
CDR3 DNA: TGCGCCAGCAGCTTCGGGGACAGGGAAAATCATGGCTACACCTTC
clone size: .
D gene: TRBD1
V gene: TRBV5-1
J gene: TRBJ1-2

CDR3 protein: CASSFRALYGYTF
CDR3 DNA: TGTGCCAGCAGCTTCAGGGCCCTCTATGGCTACACCTTC
clone size: .
D gene: .
V gene: TRBV5-5
J gene: TRBJ1-2

CDR3 protein: CASSSSSKPPNEQFF
CDR3 DNA: TGTGCCAGCAGCTCCTCGAGTAAACCCCCCAATGAGCAGTTCTTC
clone size: .
D gene: .
V gene: TRBV11-3
J gene: TRBJ2-1

CDR3 protein: CASSLGAGRTNEKLFF
CDR3 DNA: TGCGCCAGCAGCTTGGGGGCGGGGAGGACTAATGAAAAACTGTTTTTT
clone size: .
D gene: .
V gene: TRBV5-1
J gene: TRBJ1-4

CDR3 protein: CAWSVGGQEPQHF
CDR3 DNA: TGTGCCTGGAGTGTGGGAGGGCAGGAGCCCCAGCATTTT
clone size: .
D gene: .
V gene: TRBV30
J gene: TRBJ1-5

CDR3 protein: CASSRRAPSGGINTGELFF
CDR3 DNA: TGTGCCAGCAGCCGAAGGGCCCCTAGCGGCGGAATAAACACCGGGGAGCTGTTTTTT
clone size: few
D gene: TRBD2
V gene: TRBV11-2
J gene: TRBJ2-2

CDR3 protein: CASSPGTSGSAVGETQYF
CDR3 DNA: TGTGCCAGCAGCCCAGGGACTAGCGGGAGTGCTGTTGGAGAGACCCAGTACTTC
clone size: .
D gene: TRBD2
V gene: TRBV5-4
J gene: TRBJ2-5

CDR3 protein: CASSVGQGGGQPQHF
CDR3 DNA: TGTGCCAGCAGCGTTGGACAGGGAGGAGGTCAGCCCCAGCATTTT
clone size: .
D gene: TRBD1
V gene: TRBV5-8
J gene: TRBJ1-5

CDR3 protein: CASSRDSMNTEAFF
CDR3 DNA: TGTGCCAGCAGCCGGGACAGCATGAACACTGAAGCTTTCTTT
clone size: .
D gene: TRBD1
V gene: TRBV7-9
J gene: TRBJ1-1

CDR3 protein: CASSLLLAGLLYEQYF
CDR3 DNA: TGTGCCAGCAGCTTGCTACTAGCGGGATTACTCTACGAGCAGTACTTC
clone size: .
D gene: TRBD2
V gene: TRBV11-3
J gene: TRBJ2-7

CDR3 protein: CASGAGTGVYEQYF
CDR3 DNA: TGTGCCAGCGGAGCGGGGACAGGGGTCTACGAGCAGTACTTC
clone size: .
D gene: TRBD1
V gene: TRBV10-3
J gene: TRBJ2-7